Listed here are 28 T cell receptor beta chains from one sample, sequenced in a study of T cell responses to AZD1222 COVID-19 vaccine. Measured with immunoSEQ multiplex PCR; TCRdb has only the in-frame clones, and not every one. Here the sample spans 100,000 to 150,000 clones, around 87% being singletons. Sample: peripheral blood, taken on day 0 of AZD1222 vaccination. Receptors originate from an adult in good health.

The table lists this clone with a count of one. The chain carries TRBV20-1 and TRBJ2-3; 10 nucleotides align to TRBD1. The germline V gene encodes CDR1 DFQATT and CDR2 SNEGSKA (reference sequence). The CDR3 extends over 14 amino acids. J lost 5 bases, V lost 3 bases, and 5 bases had no gene match. In DNA form, the CDR3 reads TGCAGTGCTAGTAGACAGGGGGCGGGAGATACGCAGTATTTT. It yields the protein CSASRQGAGDTQYF.

V usage is TRBV28 and J usage is TRBJ1-2, with 9 bases identical to TRBD1. Germline V CDR1 and CDR2: MDHEN, SYDVKM. J was trimmed by 6 bases and V by 10 bases; bases with no gene match: 15. The CDR3 totals 15 residues. The CDR3 DNA reads TGTGCCATAAACCCCCCCGGGACAGGGCGTAATGGCTACACCTTC. Amino acid sequence: CAINPPGTGRNGYTF.

The chain uses TRBV7-3 and TRBJ1-1; 7 bases match TRBD1. The germline V gene has CDR1 SGHTA and CDR2 FQGTGA. There are 15 residues in the CDR3. The ends lost 5 bases at V and 5 bases at J; junction bases unmatched: 11. In DNA form, the CDR3 reads TGTGCCAGCAGCCTGCTGGCGGCAGGGGGGACTGAAGCTTTCTTT. Protein sequence: CASSLLAAGGTEAFF. Full variable domain (remainder filled in from reference TRBV7-3 and TRBJ1-1): GAGVSQTPSNKVTEKGKYVELRCDPISGHTALYWYRQSLGQGPEFLIYFQGTGAADDSGLPNDRFFAVRPEGSVSTLKIQRTERGDSAVYLCASSLLAAGGTEAFFGQGTRLTVV.

The rearrangement uses TRBV7-9 and TRBJ1-4, with no clear D. The CDR3 has 15 amino acids. Germline values: CDR1 SEHNR, CDR2 FQNEAQ (reference sequence). Trimming took off 2 bases at V and 0 bases at J, with 7 bases between the two ends. In DNA, the CDR3 is TGTGCCAGCAGCTTACCCCTAGCAACTAATGAAAAACTGTTTTTT. Encoded protein: CASSLPLATNEKLFF.

The chain links TRBV6-5 to TRBJ1-1; no clear D gene. Between the trimmed V and J ends, which lost 4 bases and 6 bases, there was a span of 15 bases. The CDR3 is 14 amino acids. In germline, CDR1 is MNHEY, CDR2 SVGAGI. The CDR3 loop is CASSSPGRAAEAFF. CDR3 coding DNA: TGTGCCAGCAGTTCCCCCGGGAGGGCGGCTGAAGCTTTCTTT.

The chain uses TRBV29-1 and TRBJ2-7, with D possibly being TRBD2 (6 bases). The germline V gene encodes CDR1 SQVTM and CDR2 ANQGSEA. Between the trimmed V and J ends, which lost 3 bases and 3 bases, there was a span of 6 bases. The CDR3 extends over 11 amino acids. The CDR3 region has the DNA TGCAGCGTTGAGGGGGGCTACGAGCAGTACTTC. It encodes CSVEGGYEQYF.

V is TRBV30 and J is TRBJ2-6; 7 positions agree with TRBD1. Germline-derived CDR1 and CDR2 are GTSNPN and SVGIG (reference sequence). V lost 2 bases and J lost 2; bases outside the gene matches: 9. CDR3 length: 17 residues. The CDR3 here is CAWSRGRVRTGANVLTF. The CDR3 nucleotides read TGTGCCTGGAGTAGGGGGCGGGTTCGGACTGGGGCCAACGTCCTGACTTTC.

This chain uses TRBV18 with TRBJ2-2; perhaps TRBD1 as D (6 bases). With 3 bases removed from V and 8 bases from J, the gap between germline ends came to 13 bases. CDR1 and CDR2 (germline): KGHSH, LQKENI. This CDR3 has 14 amino acids. Here the CDR3 reads CASSPPQGYGELFF. The CDR3 nucleotides read TGTGCCAGCTCACCCCCACAGGGATATGGGGAGCTGTTTTTT.

The chain joins TRBV19 to TRBJ1-4, with 7 nucleotides matching TRBD1. From germline, CDR1 is LNHDA and CDR2 SQIVND (reference sequence). With 3 bases clipped from V and 0 bases from J, the junction kept 7 bases outside the gene matches. The CDR3 length is 17 residues. The CDR3, as DNA: TGTGCCAGTAGTATGAGCGTCGGGACAGCAACTAATGAAAAACTGTTTTTT. Translation: CASSMSVGTATNEKLFF.

This clone was seen more than once but under ten times. The DNA for the CDR3 is TGTGCCAGCGAGGAGCTTCGTGGGTACGAGCAGTACTTC. Translating it yields CASEELRGYEQYF. The J gene is TRBJ2-7, the V gene TRBV2; D is uncertain. V lost 8 bases and J lost 4, with 15 bases in between. The germline gives CDR1 SNHLY, CDR2 FYNNEI. This CDR3 comprises 13 residues.

Here the CDR3 reads CASSARQGGGYTF. The CDR3 DNA reads TGTGCCAGCAGCGCTCGACAGGGCGGTGGCTACACCTTC. The chain is built from TRBV7-3 and TRBJ1-2, with TRBD1 matching over 7 bases. The CDR3 is made up of 13 amino acids. V gave up 5 bases and J gave up 7 bases; unmatched junction bases: 7. Germline CDR1 SGHTA, CDR2 FQGTGA.

On this clone: Germline and junction disagree at one end, which may indicate a read error. This chain joins TRBV20-1 and TRBJ1-2, with a tentative D call TRBD1 (6 bases). This CDR3 spans 11 amino acids. Germline V gene sequence: CDR1 DFQATT, CDR2 SNEGSKA (reference sequence). The CDR3 sequence is CSASTSGAQFF. CDR3 coding DNA: TGCAGTGCCAGCACATCAGGGGCCCAATTCTTC.

The DNA for the CDR3 is TGTGCCAGCACTACTCCGGGACAGGGGACGGCGCAGTACTTC. Translation gives CASTTPGQGTAQYF. The rearrangement uses TRBV6-1 and TRBJ2-7; 10 bases are shared with TRBD1. CDR1 and CDR2 (germline): MNHNS, SASEGT. The CDR3 extends over 14 amino acids. Unmatched junction bases numbered 12, after V lost 7 bases and J lost 9 bases.

The chain is built from TRBV6-5 and TRBJ1-1; D uncertain. The CDR3 spans 15 residues. Germline assignment: CDR1 MNHEY and CDR2 SVGAGI. The V gene lost 0 bases and the J gene lost 3 bases, with 11 bases spanning the gap. In DNA, the CDR3 is TGTGCCAGCAGTTACTCGATAAACCTGGACACTGAAGCTTTCTTT. Amino acids: CASSYSINLDTEAFF.

The CDR3: CASSLASVTGELFF. Written as DNA, the CDR3 is TGTGCCAGCAGCTTAGCTAGCGTAACCGGGGAGCTGTTTTTT. The rearrangement uses TRBV7-2 and TRBJ2-2; D is possibly TRBD2 (5 bases). The germline V gene has CDR1 SGHTA and CDR2 FQGNSA. The CDR3 contains 14 residues. V dropped 0 bases and J dropped 5 bases, with 7 bases sitting between them.

The chain links TRBV5-6 to TRBJ2-1; TRBD1 aligns across 7 bases. Trimming at V came to 1 base and at J to 8 bases, leaving 15 bases not matched to a gene. Germline assignment: CDR1 SGHDT and CDR2 YYEEEE. The CDR3 loop spans 17 amino acids. In DNA form, the CDR3 reads TGTGCCAGCAGCTTGAATGGCCGAAGGGCAGGGGGATATGAGCAGTTCTTC. It yields the protein CASSLNGRRAGGYEQFF.

In this sample, this clone turned up once. The chain recombines TRBV12-3 or TRBV12-4 with TRBJ1-1, with D tentatively TRBD1 (5 bases). This CDR3 is 13 amino acids long. Trimming left V 7 bases short and J 5 bases short, with 14 bases between. The CDR3 protein is CASTLGLSTEAFF. DNA for the CDR3: TGTGCCAGCACCTTGGGACTGTCGACTGAAGCTTTCTTT.

This chain links TRBV27 with TRBJ1-5; 7 bases align to TRBD1. Germline trimming cut 6 bases from V and 3 bases from J; bases unmatched to any gene: 8. The CDR3 covers 15 residues. Germline values: CDR1 MNHEY, CDR2 SMNVEV (reference sequence). This chain's CDR3 is CASRRTGEYNQPQHF. CDR3 in DNA: TGTGCCAGCAGACGGACAGGAGAATACAATCAGCCCCAGCATTTT.

The chain recombines TRBV12-3 or TRBV12-4 with TRBJ1-1; possible D gene TRBD1, 5 bases. Trimming pared 6 bases from V and 1 base from J, leaving 9 bases between. The CDR3 is made up of 13 amino acids. The CDR3 here is CASSQQENTEAFF. In DNA form, the CDR3 reads TGTGCCAGCAGCCAACAGGAGAACACTGAAGCTTTCTTT.

The chain carries TRBV10-3 and TRBJ1-2; 7 bases are shared with TRBD1. Germline V lookup: CDR1 ENHRY, CDR2 SYGVKD. The CDR3 length is 12 residues. With V trimmed by 4 bases and J by 8 bases, 4 bases remained unmatched. The CDR3 sequence is CAISGTGLGYTF. CDR3 sequence (DNA): TGTGCCATCAGTGGGACAGGCCTCGGCTACACCTTC.

This sequence joins TRBV5-1 and TRBJ2-1, with a tentative D call TRBD1 (6 bases). CDR1 is SGHRS, CDR2 YFSETQ, per germline. V was cut by 0 bases and J by 9 bases, with 13 bases left in between. The CDR3 extends over 14 amino acids. Here the CDR3 reads CASSLGQDSSEQFF. CDR3 coding DNA: TGCGCCAGCAGCTTGGGGCAGGACAGTAGTGAGCAGTTCTTC. Variable domain in full (rest from reference TRBV5-1 and TRBJ2-1): KAGVTQTPRYLIKTRGQQVTLSCSPISGHRSVSWYQQTPGQGLQFLFEYFSETQRNKGNFPGRFSGRQFSNSRSEMNVSTLELGDSALYLCASSLGQDSSEQFFGPGTRLTVL.

The gene calls are TRBV2 and TRBJ1-2; tentatively, D is TRBD1 (5 bases). Germline values: CDR1 SNHLY, CDR2 FYNNEI. This CDR3 has 12 amino acids. Trimming pared 10 bases from V and 8 bases from J, leaving 17 bases between. The DNA of the CDR3 is TGTGCCAAAAGGGTAGGGACCGGGGGCTACACCTTC. Its protein is CAKRVGTGGYTF.

The DNA for the CDR3 is TGTGCCAGCCTTTCGTCGGGGCGCGACTATGGCTACACCTTC. It is translated as CASLSSGRDYGYTF. The J gene is TRBJ1-2, the V gene TRBV28, with D perhaps matching TRBD1 (5 bases). Germline V gene sequence: CDR1 MDHEN, CDR2 SYDVKM. The CDR3 is 14 residues long. Trimming removed 8 bases from V and 3 bases from J, with 16 bases in between.

This chain connects TRBV2 to TRBJ1-5, with TRBD1 as a possible D gene (6 bases). The germline V gene has CDR1 SNHLY and CDR2 FYNNEI. V was trimmed by 4 bases and J by 4 bases, leaving 8 bases between them. The length of the CDR3 is 13 residues. The CDR3 loop is CASSAGQNQPQHF. In DNA, the CDR3 is TGTGCCAGCAGTGCGGGACAAAATCAGCCCCAGCATTTT.

This chain uses TRBV30 with TRBJ2-7, with a possible D match to TRBD2 (6 bases). This CDR3 has 10 amino acids. Germline values: CDR1 GTSNPN, CDR2 SVGIG (reference sequence). With 5 bases removed from V and 4 bases from J, the gap between germline ends came to 6 bases. The CDR3 nucleotides read TGTGCCTGGGGGGGGTACGAGCAGTACTTC. This translates into CAWGGYEQYF.

V and J are TRBV24-1 and TRBJ2-1; TRBD1 matches 10 bases. The CDR3 runs 13 residues. CDR1 KGHDR and CDR2 SFDVKD come from the germline V gene. Trimming at V came to 7 bases and at J to 7 bases, leaving 3 bases not matched to a gene. CDR3 loop: CATRTGGRNEQFF. The CDR3 coding sequence is TGTGCCACCAGGACAGGGGGCAGGAATGAGCAGTTCTTC.

CDR3 coding DNA: TGTGCCAGCAGTGAATTTTTTAGTGACGGGGGGGTAGATGAAAAACTGTTTTTT. Residues: CASSEFFSDGGVDEKLFF. J is TRBJ1-4 and V is TRBV25-1; perhaps TRBD1 as D (5 bases). The V gene's germline CDR1 is MGHDK and CDR2 SYGVNS. Trimming cost V 1 base and J 6 bases, with 21 bases left between them. The CDR3 runs 18 residues.

The rearrangement links TRBV2 to TRBJ1-6; TRBD1 might be the D (6 bases). Trimming stripped 2 bases from V and 8 bases from J, with 13 bases between. The V gene's germline CDR1 is SNHLY and CDR2 FYNNEI. This CDR3 spans 15 amino acids. Written as DNA, the CDR3 is TGTGCCAGCAGTGAAAGTAGGGGGAGGGATTCACCCCTCCACTTT. Translated, it gives CASSESRGRDSPLHF.